This TCR beta chain was sequenced during a study of CD8 T cells in ankylosing spondylitis. Study conclusions and caveats: Peripheral blood held disease-linked clones only at relatively low frequency, and these were CD8+. Earlier reports found some motif variants in synovial fluid and blood in reactive arthritis. Researchers reportedly found disease-linked clones significantly enriched in matched ankylosing spondylitis synovial fluid. There was a TCR beta motif, made of roughly eight highly homologous variants, that appeared characteristic of ankylosing spondylitis blood.

Quantitative 5'-RACE with molecular barcodes produced the TCR beta libraries. TCRdb used MiXCR to reprocess the 5' RACE reads, holding one entry per CDR3 protein. The profile shows just under 550,000 distinct CDR3 sequences, 10% to 15% of them singletons. This clonotype was counted many times. The antigen is unknown. CDR1 is SNHLY and CDR2 is FYNNEI in the germline V gene. CDR3 length equals 13 residues. Between the trimmed V and J ends, which lost 3 bases and 3 bases, there was a span of 7 bases. The sequence was obtained from a male donor with ankylosing spondylitis. This sequence joins TRBV2 and TRBJ2-3; no definite D call. Input material: blood, either unsorted or a sorted T cell fraction (not recorded which). The CDR3 region is CASSEETTDTQYF. DNA for the CDR3: TGTGCCAGCAGTGAGGAGACAACAGATACGCAGTATTTT.